This T cell receptor (beta chain) was recovered during a study of naive and memory T cell subsets. Study-wide findings and caveats: TCR counts from RNA may reflect activation-linked expression changes.

Per germline, CDR1 DFQATT and CDR2 SNEGSKA (reference sequence). This CDR3 spans 16 amino acids. V lost 3 bases and J lost 0, with 15 bases in between. Both TRBC1 and TRBC2 were covered by a beta constant-region primer of two equimolar oligonucleotides. Ligated cDNA was amplified by four rounds of PCR with nested alpha and beta constant-region primers and SP2. TCRdb reanalysed the UMI-ligation and nested PCR reads using MiXCR and keeps one entry per CDR3 protein. The sample includes fewer than 9,500 distinct CDR3 sequences, 28% seen only once; the top ten take about 61%. Notes on this clonotype: Its antigen remains unknown.

This chain uses TRBV20-1 with TRBJ2-1; D unresolved. Sequenced: CD8+ TEMRA cells from blood. The subset was: effector memory re-expressing CD45RA, CD45RA+ CD27-. This clonotype was sampled from a human donor in good health. The CDR3 protein is CSASAGDASSYNEQFF. The CDR3 region has the DNA TGCAGTGCTAGCGCCGGTGACGCCAGCTCCTACAATGAGCAGTTCTTC.